This T cell receptor beta chain was documented in a study of blood T cell repertoires in COVID-19. For the study at large: Collection of acute and convalescent COVID-19 samples took place in the United States, Italy and Spain. PBMCs, B-cell-depleted T cells, or T cells were the source of the cDNA or gDNA that made up the material.

The age range of participants was about 18 to 100 years, with residence in some 25 US areas. Germline-derived CDR1 and CDR2 are LNHNV and YYDKDF (reference sequence). The trim removed 4 bases at V and 4 bases at J, leaving 9 bases unmatched. The CDR3 runs 16 residues. Original methodology: From reference gene primer amplification, estimates of nucleated cell counts were derived. The repertoire was sequenced with immunoSEQ multiplex PCR; TCRdb's copy has only in-frame clones and lacks some. D and trimming were read from the DNA, whereas the V and J calls and clone size are those reported in that table. The sample lists fewer than 350,000 clones; around nine tenths were seen once.

The material sequenced was PBMCs or T cells enriched from blood (not recorded which). The rearrangement joins TRBV15 to TRBJ2-3; 9 bases line up with TRBD2. The TCR originated in a woman in her thirties who had been exposed to COVID-19. CDR3 in DNA: TGTGCCACCAGCACTATGACTAGCGGAAAGGCAGATACGCAGTATTTT. Translation: CATSTMTSGKADTQYF.